The rows below give T cell receptor beta chains drawn from one sample of a study of cytomegalovirus exposure and HLA in healthy donors. Repertoires were generated with immunoSEQ multiplex PCR, while TCRdb's copy carries only in-frame clones and drops some. The data show 78,000 or so clones, about four fifths seen once. The sample taken for sequencing was PBMCs. These receptors all stem from a woman between 45 and 60 years old in good health and CMV-seronegative. Each CDR3 is given with its conserved first and last residue. Each record gives: CDR3 DNA, CDR3 protein, clone size, V gene, J gene, D gene. The D gene is left open where the match is weak. A row's size may be missing; if present it is once, few, many or a size class.

TGTGCCAGTAGTATATATGGGGCAGGAGACGCTAACTATGGCTACACCTTC	CASSIYGAGDANYGYTF	once	TRBV19	TRBJ1-2	.
TGTGCCAGCAGCGGTAGGAGGGAGGGGAGCACTGAAGCTTTCTTT	CASSGRREGSTEAFF	few	TRBV9	TRBJ1-1	.
TGCAGTGCTATCCTCTCGAATGAGCAGTTCTTC	CSAILSNEQFF	.	TRBV20-1	TRBJ2-1	.
TGTGCCAGCAGCCAAGGAGGTTACACTGAAGCTTTCTTT	CASSQGGYTEAFF	.	TRBV4-2	TRBJ1-1	.
TGTGCCAGCAGCGCGGACAGAGATCAGCCCCAGCATTTT	CASSADRDQPQHF	.	TRBV9	TRBJ1-5	.
TGTGCCAGCAGGAAACAGGGTAGTCGCACCGGGGAGCTGTTTTTT	CASRKQGSRTGELFF	.	TRBV2	TRBJ2-2	.
TGTGCCAGCAGTGTGGAGAGAGGCTATGGCTACACCTTC	CASSVERGYGYTF	.	TRBV6-1	TRBJ1-2	.
TGTGCCAGCAGTGCCCCGGCATCTGGGGGGAGCTATGAAAAACTGTTTTTT	CASSAPASGGSYEKLFF	.	TRBV27	TRBJ1-4	.
TGCGCCAGCACGTCGGTAGGACAGTTCACCGGGGAGCTGTTTTTT	CASTSVGQFTGELFF	.	TRBV5-1	TRBJ2-2	.
TGTGCCAGCTCACCACGGGACAGCATCTTGAACACTGAAGCTTTCTTT	CASSPRDSILNTEAFF	.	TRBV18	TRBJ1-1	TRBD1
TGTGCCAGCAGCTCAGACGGGATACTTACCCCCTACGAGCAGTACTTC	CASSSDGILTPYEQYF	.	TRBV7-9	TRBJ2-7	.
TGTGCCAGCAGCGAGGGGAGGGTTAATCTGTTTTTT	CASSEGRVNLFF	few	TRBV6-1	TRBJ1-4	.
TGCGCCAGCAGCTCGGGGGGACAGGGAGGCTATGGCTACACCTTC	CASSSGGQGGYGYTF	.	TRBV5-1	TRBJ1-2	TRBD1
TGTGCCAGCAGTACACCCGGGACTTCGAACACTGAAGCTTTCTTT	CASSTPGTSNTEAFF	.	TRBV28	TRBJ1-1	.
TGTGCCAGCAGCGGCGGTGGAAACACCATATATTTT	CASSGGGNTIYF	few	TRBV7-6	TRBJ1-3	.
TGTGCCAGTAGTACCCTACAGGGTGATACGCAGTATTTT	CASSTLQGDTQYF	few	TRBV19	TRBJ2-3	.
TGCGCCAGCAGCCAAGATGTGGGTAGCCAGCCCCAGCATTTT	CASSQDVGSQPQHF	.	TRBV4-3	TRBJ1-5	.
TGTGCCAGCAGTAAACAGGAGAACACTGAAGCTTTCTTT	CASSKQENTEAFF	medium-sized	TRBV6-6	TRBJ1-1	.
TGTGCCATCAGTGAGGGTGGGGGGGAAGAGACCCAGTACTTC	CAISEGGGEETQYF	.	TRBV10-3	TRBJ2-5	TRBD2
TGTGCCAGCAGCTCGAGGGGAGGAGAAGGCACTGAAGCTTTCTTT	CASSSRGGEGTEAFF	.	TRBV7-2	TRBJ1-1	.
TGTGCCATCAGCGGGACAGGAAGCACTGAAGCTTTCTTT	CAISGTGSTEAFF	.	TRBV10-3	TRBJ1-1	TRBD1
TGTGCCAGTAGTCTCCAGGAAAATGGCTACACCTTC	CASSLQENGYTF	.	TRBV19	TRBJ1-2	.
TGTGCCAGTAATCCAGGGCTAAACCATCAGCCCCAGCATTTT	CASNPGLNHQPQHF	.	TRBV19	TRBJ1-5	.
TGTGCCAGTAGTATAGGGCAGGGGTCCACTGAAGCTTTCTTT	CASSIGQGSTEAFF	.	TRBV19	TRBJ1-1	.
TGTGCCAGCAGCTTGGCGGGGGTCGGGGTCTTCGTGACTGAAGCTTTCTTT	CASSLAGVGVFVTEAFF	.	TRBV7-2	TRBJ1-1	.
TGCAGCGCGTTACAGGGTGTCAACACTGAAGCTTTCTTT	CSALQGVNTEAFF	.	TRBV29-1	TRBJ1-1	.
TGTGCCAGTAGTAACCTATTGGGACAGGGGGCATCAGATACGCAGTATTTT	CASSNLLGQGASDTQYF	.	TRBV19	TRBJ2-3	TRBD1
TGTGCCATCAGTGAACTAGCGGGGAACACCGGGGAGCTGTTTTTT	CAISELAGNTGELFF	.	TRBV10-3	TRBJ2-2	TRBD2
TGTGCCAGCAGCCGCGAACTAGCGGGAGGGCCTCAGAATGAGCAGTTCTTC	CASSRELAGGPQNEQFF	once	TRBV7-9	TRBJ2-1	TRBD2